Included here is one T cell receptor beta chain sequence, with context. Its specificity is unknown. This sample was taken from a study of beta chain features in type 1 diabetes. Looking at the study overall: Regarding age, gender and cell yields, patients proved similar to healthy donors.

Every bit of the isolated RNA underwent reverse transcription, so sequencing read expressed TCRB transcripts. Data came from immunoSEQ multiplex PCR; TCRdb stores just in-frame clones and leaves some out. Of about 220,000 clones listed, approximately 10% were seen once; the top ten hold over 1%. Study-wide results and caveats: Type 1 diabetes patients had VDJ junctions that carried fewer insertions and more deletions.

The receptor comes from a man aged 18 to 35 in good health. Sequenced sample: central memory CD4+ T cells from blood.

The CDR3 DNA sequence: TGTGCCAGCAGTCCCTTGCGGTCCTACGAGCAGTACTTC. This gives the protein CASSPLRSYEQYF. This chain connects TRBV7-6 to TRBJ2-7; D gene uncertain. Germline V gene data show CDR1 as SGHVS and CDR2 as FNYEAQ. This CDR3 spans 13 amino acids. The V end was cut by 6 bases, the J end by 1 base, with 10 bases between.